The sequence of this T cell receptor beta chain was determined in a study of T-cell memory formation after mild COVID-19. As for the study in general: The TCR clusters were mostly specific to one donor.

One entry per CDR3 protein, called by TCRdb with MiXCR from the 5' RACE reads. The sample carries about 210,000 distinct CDR3 sequences, under 12% recorded once. As for this clonotype: Antigen: not known.

Study conclusions and caveats: For contracting clones, CD4+ ones sat mainly in CM and EM, CD8+ in EMRA. Cross-reactive memory apparently joined, as some responding clones appeared in pre-infection memory.

Looked up from germline, CDR1 is DFQATT and CDR2 is SNEGSKA (reference sequence). The V and J ends lost 0 bases and 6 bases respectively, with 14 bases between them. CDR3 length: 14 amino acids. This chain uses TRBV20-1 with TRBJ1-1; TRBD1 might be the D (6 bases). This sequence was found in a man aged 18 to 29 who had mild COVID-19 (a few samples of this study predate the infection). Cell type and time point are not known. Sequenced material: PBMCs or a T cell subset sorted from them (not recorded which). For the CDR3, the DNA is TGCAGTGCTAGAGATCGACGGGGGCTCCCTGAAGCTTTCTTT. Translation: CSARDRRGLPEAFF.